What follows are 9 T cell receptor beta chains derived from one specimen sequenced in a study of CD8+ T cells in alopecia areata. RNA, once extracted, was reverse transcribed into cDNA for use as the sequencing template. Clones were sequenced by immunoSEQ multiplex PCR, and TCRdb holds only the in-frame ones, with some missing. Seen here are fewer than 250,000 clones, over 60% observed once, and the top ten hold around 4.2%. The treatment: oral pan-JAK inhibitor, 5-10 mg twice daily. Material: CD4+ T cells sorted from blood, obtained at week 4, from a patient treated with tofacitinib. All receptors derive from a human donor with alopecia areata.

The chain employs TRBV6-5 and TRBJ1-3; D gene uncertain. V gave up 5 bases and J gave up 7 bases, with 12 bases separating them. Germline CDR1 and CDR2: MNHEY and SVGAGI. The CDR3 contains 13 residues. DNA for the CDR3: TGTGCCAGCAGTCAAATACAAGGGAACACCATATATTTT. Translation: CASSQIQGNTIYF.

The gene calls are TRBV9 and TRBJ1-6; 7 nucleotides align to TRBD1. V shed 4 bases, J shed 8 bases, and the junction held 6 bases outside the gene matches. The germline V gene has CDR1 SGDLS and CDR2 YYNGEE. The CDR3 spans 14 residues. The CDR3 DNA follows: TGTGCCAGCAGCCCGCGACAGGGTGATTCACCCCTCCACTTT. Protein: CASSPRQGDSPLHF.

The chain couples TRBV11-3 to TRBJ2-2; D ambiguous. With 3 bases removed from V and 3 bases from J, the gap between germline ends came to 11 bases. The germline gives CDR1 SGHNT, CDR2 YENEEA. The CDR3 length is 15 residues. The CDR3 nucleotides are TGTGCCAGCAGCTTCAGGACGGGCCACACCGGGGAGCTGTTTTTT. Protein: CASSFRTGHTGELFF.

This clone turned up a few times. The chain joins TRBV7-2 to TRBJ2-3, with D maybe TRBD2 (6 bases). Trimming pared 5 bases from V and 4 bases from J, leaving 19 bases between. Germline assignment: CDR1 SGHTA and CDR2 FQGNSA. This CDR3 is 16 amino acids long. The CDR3 is CASSLGLGGMSDTQYF. For the CDR3, the DNA is TGTGCCAGCAGCCTAGGGCTTGGAGGGATGTCAGATACGCAGTATTTT.

This rearrangement joins TRBV4-2 to TRBJ2-7; TRBD1 might be the D (6 bases). CDR1 is LGHNA, CDR2 YNFKEQ, per germline. This CDR3 contains 15 residues. V was shortened by 0 bases and J by 2 bases, with 11 bases between the two germline ends. CDR3 nucleotide sequence: TGTGCCAGCAGCCAAGACCGACAGGCCCCCTACGAGCAGTACTTC. It specifies CASSQDRQAPYEQYF.

V is TRBV11-2 and J is TRBJ2-3; no firm D call. This CDR3 contains 13 residues. The V end was cut by 3 bases, the J end by 6 bases, with 10 bases between. The germline gives CDR1 SGHAT, CDR2 FQNNGV. The CDR3 DNA follows: TGTGCCAGCAGCTTTAGGCCAGCTGATACGCAGTATTTT. It is translated as CASSFRPADTQYF.

This clone was recorded a few times. The V gene is TRBV23-1, the J gene TRBJ1-6; no clear D. TRBV23-1 is noted as an ORF with a role that remains uncertain. The CDR3 extends over 11 amino acids. Trimming pared 9 bases from V and 6 bases from J, leaving 6 bases between. CDR3: CASDPNSPLHF. CDR3 in DNA: TGCGCCAGTGACCCTAATTCACCCCTCCACTTT.

This clone was detected a few times. The chain employs TRBV9 and TRBJ2-3, with 8 bases fitting TRBD2. Trimming at V came to 4 bases and at J to 2 bases, leaving 9 bases not matched to a gene. Germline CDR1 SGDLS, CDR2 YYNGEE. The CDR3 has 16 amino acids. The CDR3 here is CASSLGLAPNTDTQYF. The CDR3 nucleotides read TGTGCCAGCAGCCTCGGACTAGCCCCTAACACAGATACGCAGTATTTT.

The V call is TRBV13, the J call TRBJ1-1, with D maybe TRBD1 (6 bases). Trimming pared 0 bases from V and 5 bases from J, leaving 10 bases between. The CDR3 totals 14 residues. CDR1 and CDR2 (germline): PRHDT, FYEKMQ (reference sequence). CDR3 in amino acids: CASSLGGQRTEAFF. Here the CDR3 DNA reads TGTGCCAGCAGCTTAGGTGGACAGAGAACTGAAGCTTTCTTT. Full variable domain (remainder filled in from reference TRBV13 and TRBJ1-1): AAGVIQSPRHLIKEKRETATLKCYPIPRHDTVYWYQQGPGQDPQFLISFYEKMQSDKGSIPDRFSAQQFSDYHSELNMSSLELGDSALYFCASSLGGQRTEAFFGQGTRLTVV.